This T cell receptor (beta chain) was profiled in a study of cytomegalovirus exposure and HLA in healthy donors. Findings and limits, study-wide: The study flagged 150 to 200 TCR beta chains as cytomegalovirus-associated. Despite most TCR sequences being rare, some public TCRs occurred in many donors. Specificity of three CMV-associated chains for CMV antigens was verified in vitro.

The CDR3 contains 12 residues. Germline CDR1 reads SNHLY; CDR2 reads FYNNEI. V lost 10 bases and J lost 6; bases outside the gene matches: 5. The assay was immunoSEQ multiplex PCR, and TCRdb's table has in-frame clones only and misses some. The sample shows roughly 120,000 clones, roughly 90% of them seen only once. Points on this clone: Antigen specificity is unknown.

The V call is TRBV2, the J call TRBJ1-2, with 10 bases matching TRBD1. The clonotype was recovered from a woman aged 18-29 years in good health and CMV-seronegative. The source material was PBMCs. CDR3 residues: CAILTGGDGYTF. In nucleotides, the CDR3 is TGTGCCATATTGACAGGGGGCGATGGCTACACCTTC.